The 17 T cell receptor beta chains listed next were all sequenced from one sample in a study of blood T cell repertoires in COVID-19. Repertoires were generated with immunoSEQ multiplex PCR, while TCRdb's copy carries only in-frame clones and drops some. The repertoire has hundreds of thousands of clones, 80% to 90% of them found once; the top ten carry 0.95% to 1.2%. Sequenced material: PBMCs or T cells enriched from blood (not recorded which). These receptors were collected from a man between 25 and 39 years old who had recovered from COVID-19.

The V and J genes are TRBV4-1 and TRBJ2-7; possible D gene TRBD1, 5 bases. The V gene lost 5 bases and the J gene lost 3 bases, with 20 bases spanning the gap. CDR1 is MGHRA, CDR2 YSYEKL, per germline. This CDR3 contains 16 residues. The CDR3 nucleotides are TGCGCCAGCAGCGAAGGCCAGGGTCCTACGAACTACGAGCAGTACTTC. This encodes CASSEGQGPTNYEQYF.

The chain recombines TRBV12-5 with TRBJ1-1; D is perhaps TRBD1 (5 bases). The CDR3 covers 16 residues. The V gene's germline CDR1 is LGHNT and CDR2 FRNRAP. Trimming cost V 6 bases and J 1 base, with 18 bases left between them. The CDR3 is CASGPLGRGPNTEAFF. CDR3 nucleotides: TGTGCTAGTGGGCCTTTAGGGAGGGGTCCGAACACTGAAGCTTTCTTT.

The chain couples TRBV18 to TRBJ2-5, with D tentatively TRBD1 (6 bases). Germline V gene sequence: CDR1 KGHSH, CDR2 LQKENI. CDR3 size: 14 residues. V gave up 2 bases and J gave up 4 bases, with 11 bases separating them. CDR3 nucleotide sequence: TGTGCCAGCTCACCAAACAGGGTGGCAGAGACCCAGTACTTC. Protein: CASSPNRVAETQYF. Filled out from reference TRBV18 and TRBJ2-5, the complete variable domain reads NAGVMQNPRHLVRRRGQEARLRCSPMKGHSHVYWYRQLPEEGLKFMVYLQKENIIDESGMPKERFSAEFPKEGPSILRIQQVVRGDSAAYFCASSPNRVAETQYFGPGTRLLVL.

This chain links TRBV7-6 with TRBJ1-2, with D tentatively TRBD1 (6 bases). Trimming took off 2 bases at V and 2 bases at J, with 18 bases between the two ends. Germline-derived CDR1 and CDR2 are SGHVS and FNYEAQ. The CDR3 covers 17 residues. The CDR3 is CASSLQGPADPNYGYTF. CDR3 DNA: TGTGCCAGCAGCTTACAGGGGCCAGCCGATCCCAACTATGGCTACACCTTC.

The chain carries TRBV9 and TRBJ1-5, with 7 bases identical to TRBD1. After removal of 4 bases from V and 1 base from J, the junction contained 2 bases not matched to a gene. In germline, CDR1 is SGDLS, CDR2 YYNGEE. This CDR3 is 14 amino acids long. DNA for the CDR3: TGTGCCAGCAGCCCGGGACAGAGCAATCAGCCCCAGCATTTT. Protein: CASSPGQSNQPQHF.

Written as DNA, the CDR3 is TGCACCAGCAGCCAAGATGGGGGGACTCAGCACACAGATACGCAGTATTTT. Its translation: CTSSQDGGTQHTDTQYF. The gene calls are TRBV1 and TRBJ2-3; TRBD2 is the table's D call, not checked against the DNA. TRBV1 is tagged as a pseudogene. This CDR3 region has 17 residues.

The rearrangement uses TRBV5-8 and TRBJ2-7, with TRBD2 identical over 8 bases. Unmatched junction bases numbered 7, after V lost 1 base and J lost 1 base. The germline V gene has CDR1 SGHTS and CDR2 YDEGEE. CDR3 length: 16 amino acids. DNA for the CDR3: TGTGCCAGCAGCTTGCCAGCGGGGGAAGGATCCTACGAGCAGTACTTC. Amino acids: CASSLPAGEGSYEQYF.

This clone was counted only a few times. V usage is TRBV5-5 and J usage is TRBJ2-5; D not certain. The V end was cut by 4 bases, the J end by 4 bases, with 11 bases between. This CDR3 spans 13 amino acids. The germline V gene encodes CDR1 SGHKS and CDR2 YYEKEE (reference sequence). CDR3 sequence reads: CASSLPSRETQYF. Here the CDR3 DNA reads TGTGCCAGCAGCCTGCCTAGTAGAGAGACCCAGTACTTC.

CDR3 sequence reads: CASSESGFAYEQYF. Written as DNA, the CDR3 is TGTGCCAGCAGTGAAAGCGGGTTTGCCTACGAGCAGTACTTC. V is TRBV25-1 and J is TRBJ2-7; a possible D gene is TRBD2 (6 bases). This CDR3 comprises 14 residues. V lost 2 bases and J lost 2, with 10 bases in between. From germline, CDR1 is MGHDK and CDR2 SYGVNS.

The chain carries TRBV5-4 and TRBJ2-7, with 12 bases aligning to TRBD1. CDR1 is SGHNT, CDR2 YYREEE, per germline (reference sequence). The V gene end was trimmed by 4 bases and the J gene end by 3 bases; junction bases not matched to a gene: 11. This CDR3 contains 17 residues. The chain's CDR3 is CASSRGQGASGGYEQYF. The CDR3 region has the DNA TGTGCCAGCAGCCGGGGACAGGGGGCCTCCGGGGGCTACGAGCAGTACTTC.

V usage is TRBV6-5 and J usage is TRBJ2-5, with 8 bases identical to TRBD1. Looked up from germline, CDR1 is MNHEY and CDR2 is SVGAGI. This CDR3 has 15 residues. V shed 6 bases and J 3 bases; nucleotides not matched to a gene: 9. CDR3 sequence reads: CASSPTGTGEETQYF. DNA for the CDR3: TGTGCCAGCAGCCCCACCGGGACAGGTGAAGAGACCCAGTACTTC.

V and J are TRBV5-1 and TRBJ1-2; TRBD1 matches 8 bases. J was trimmed by 0 bases and V by 5 bases; bases with no gene match: 6. CDR1 and CDR2 from the germline V gene are SGHRS and YFSETQ. The CDR3 extends over 15 amino acids. The CDR3 nucleotides are TGCGCCAGCAGGGATCGGACAGGGTCTAACTATGGCTACACCTTC. Its translation: CASRDRTGSNYGYTF.

V is TRBV18 and J is TRBJ1-1, with D unclear. Germline V lookup: CDR1 KGHSH, CDR2 LQKENI. This CDR3 is built from 15 residues. The germline V and J ends were trimmed by 0 bases and 4 bases, with 12 bases remaining between them. CDR3 bases: TGTGCCAGCTCACCACCGGGCCCCACGCCCACTGAAGCTTTCTTT. It translates to CASSPPGPTPTEAFF.

The gene calls are TRBV2 and TRBJ1-5; TRBD1 might be the D (5 bases). The CDR3 extends over 15 amino acids. The ends were cut back, 5 bases at V and 1 base at J, with 12 bases in the middle. The V gene's germline CDR1 is SNHLY and CDR2 FYNNEI. The DNA for the CDR3 is TGTGCCAGCAGTCGGGACTCGTTAAGCAATCAGCCCCAGCATTTT. It translates to CASSRDSLSNQPQHF.

This clone was counted a few times. The rearrangement uses TRBV5-1 and TRBJ2-7; D might be TRBD1 (6 bases). The CDR3 has 15 residues. The V and J ends lost 4 bases and 2 bases respectively, with 16 bases between them. The germline V gene encodes CDR1 SGHRS and CDR2 YFSETQ. In nucleotides, the CDR3 is TGCGCCAGCAGCGGTGACTGGACAGAACCCTACGAGCAGTACTTC. Protein: CASSGDWTEPYEQYF.

Comment on this clone: Other nucleotide sequences from this sample produce the same CDR3. J is TRBJ1-5 and V is TRBV19; D might be TRBD1 (5 bases). Germline CDR1 LNHDA, CDR2 SQIVND (reference sequence). The CDR3 sequence is 13 residues long. Trimming left V 8 bases short and J 0 bases short, with 8 bases between. The CDR3 nucleotides are TGTGCCAGTGCGCAGGGTAGCAATCAGCCCCAGCATTTT. Translated: CASAQGSNQPQHF.

Concerning this clone itself: In the same sample, other DNA sequences code for this CDR3. This chain joins TRBV12-3 or TRBV12-4 and TRBJ1-1; D is ambiguous. The CDR3 has 12 amino acids. V was shortened by 3 bases and J by 3 bases, with 5 bases between the two germline ends. As DNA, the CDR3 is TGTGCCAGCAGTTTTCGGGACACTGAAGCTTTCTTT. This translates into CASSFRDTEAFF.